The clone carrying this T cell receptor (beta chain) showed up just a few times. Its cognate antigen is unknown. The entry originates in a study of beta chain features in type 1 diabetes. As for the study in general: All samples combined gave fewer than 110 million sorted cells for examination. Study results and caveats: Type 1 diabetes patients showed a moderate but significant shortening of TCRB CDR3s in all four CD4+ subsets.

Germline V CDR1 and CDR2: GTSNPN, SVGIG (reference sequence). CDR3 length: 14 residues. The ends were cut back, 2 bases at V and 6 bases at J, with 17 bases in the middle. The whole isolated RNA underwent reverse transcription, so sequencing captured expressed TCRB transcripts. The data were produced by immunoSEQ multiplex PCR, yet TCRdb's version contains in-frame clones alone and is incomplete. The repertoire has hundreds of thousands of clones, 9.6% of them found once; the top ten carry about 0.037%. The sequenced sample was naive CD4+ T cells from blood. This chain uses TRBV30 with TRBJ2-7; a weak D match, TRBD2 (5 bases). This TCR derives from a woman under 30 in good health. The CDR3 protein is CAWSQGSVLGEQYF. CDR3 nucleotides: TGTGCCTGGAGTCAAGGTAGCGTCTTGGGCGAGCAGTACTTC.